This T cell receptor beta chain was documented in a study of beta chain features in type 1 diabetes. General study findings and limits: High-TCR-expressing cells could be over-represented by cDNA sequencing. Insertions were fewer and deletions more numerous at VDJ junctions in type 1 diabetes patients. For Type 1 diabetes patients, all four CD4+ subsets carried TCRB CDR3s that were moderately but significantly shorter.

The entirety of the isolated RNA underwent reverse transcription, so expressed TCRB transcripts were sequenced. Only in-frame clones appear in the TCRdb table, and some are missing; sequencing was by immunoSEQ multiplex PCR. Here the sample spans fewer than 350,000 clones, about 15% being singletons. The CDR3 consists of 15 residues. Trimming stripped 5 bases from V and 2 bases from J, with 13 bases between. Germline V CDR1 and CDR2: SGHVS, FQNEAQ. Via the markers CD45RO/CCR7/CD25/CD127/CD95/CD27, stem cell-like memory, regulatory, central memory and naive CD4+ cells were sorted. As to this clone: The antigen is not known.

This sequence joins TRBV7-8 and TRBJ2-1; D perhaps matches TRBD1 (6 bases). The sequence derives from a young man with type 1 diabetes. Sequencing was carried out using naive CD4+ T cells from blood. In nucleotides, the CDR3 is TGTGCCAGCAGCCCCAGGGGTCAAGCCTACAATGAGCAGTTCTTC. It encodes CASSPRGQAYNEQFF.